One and the same sample provided the 3 T cell receptor beta chains below, sequenced in a study of shared clonotypes between healthy human individuals. The method was immunoSEQ multiplex PCR; TCRdb's version includes in-frame clones alone and lacks a portion of them. The data show about a million clones, around 80% seen once. The specimen sequenced was memory CD4+ T cells sorted from blood. Subset denoted: CD45RA-negative fraction. All receptors derive from a man younger than 35 in good health.

This clone was seen a single time. The rearrangement joins TRBV7-2 to TRBJ2-3, with no clear D. The germline V gene has CDR1 SGHTA and CDR2 FQGNSA. The CDR3 has 15 amino acids. V was cut by 1 base and J by 2 bases, with 10 bases left in between. The chain's CDR3 is CASSLEQTPTDTQYF. DNA for the CDR3: TGTGCCAGCAGCTTAGAACAGACCCCCACAGATACGCAGTATTTT.

This chain joins TRBV6-1 and TRBJ2-5; 13 positions match TRBD2. Near its end, the DNA agrees better with TRBJ2-7, so the J call may be wrong. CDR1 is MNHNS and CDR2 is SASEGT in the germline V gene. The CDR3 loop spans 15 amino acids. CDR3 region: CASSGRTSGRNEQYF. The CDR3 bases are TGTGCCAGCAGTGGCCGGACTAGCGGGAGAAACGAGCAGTACTTC.

This rearrangement joins TRBV5-8 to TRBJ1-3, with TRBD1 as a possible D gene (6 bases). This CDR3 is 18 amino acids long. Looked up from germline, CDR1 is SGHTS and CDR2 is YDEGEE. The ends were cut back, 3 bases at V and 0 bases at J, with 19 bases in the middle. As DNA, the CDR3 is TGTGCCAGCAGCTCTCTGTGGGGGCCTGCTAGCTCTGGAAACACCATATATTTT. It specifies CASSSLWGPASSGNTIYF.